This T cell receptor beta chain was found in a study of siplizumab effects on memory and regulatory T cells. Whole-study findings and limits: Naive or memory phenotype was unassignable for roughly 75-97% of proliferating CD4+ or CD8+ clones. Only a minor fraction of alloreactive clones mapped to unstimulated subsets.

As concerns this clone: Its specificity is not known.

TCRdb's copy holds only in-frame clones and misses some; the assay was immunoSEQ multiplex PCR. Here the sample spans 90,000 to 120,000 clones, more than 85% being singletons. Germline assignment: CDR1 MGHDK and CDR2 SYGVNS. CDR3 size: 12 residues. The V end was cut by 3 bases, the J end by 7 bases, with 10 bases between. The sequencing input was Tregs sorted from blood. V gene TRBV25-1 combines with J gene TRBJ2-7, with D unclear. The receptor was isolated from a human donor in good health. The DNA of the CDR3 is TGTGCCAGCAGTGAGCCAACACGGGAGCAGTACTTC. Protein product: CASSEPTREQYF.